This TCR beta chain was recovered during a study of cytomegalovirus exposure and HLA in healthy donors. Study-level results: Analysis performed later showed TCR beta chains linked to HLA being more clonally expanded than equally common others. An analysis was carried out later, and it reportedly showed fewer N-insertions in an Asian-associated ancestry cluster than the 666-donor mean.

Both 60 Vbeta primers and 13 Jbeta primers went into the PCR. In the original processing: Some 80 million unique TCR beta chains, 9 million to 11 million shared, were counted in a later analysis. Data came from immunoSEQ multiplex PCR; TCRdb stores just in-frame clones and leaves some out. That table furnishes V, J and clone size, whereas the DNA furnished D and trimming. Of 95,000 to 100,000 clones in the sample, 70% to 80% were seen once. A single count supports this clone. The antigen remains unidentified. V was pared by 1 base and J by 5 bases, with 5 bases of the junction left unmatched. This CDR3 has 15 residues. Germline V gives CDR1 MGHRA, CDR2 YSYEKL. Healthy bone marrow donors made up the donor group.

The V gene is TRBV4-1, the J gene TRBJ2-5; TRBD1 aligns across 9 bases. The sequencing input was PBMCs. The TCR was taken from a woman aged 55-70 years in good health and CMV-seropositive. The CDR3 loop reads CASSQANRGLETQYF. CDR3 DNA sequence: TGCGCCAGCAGCCAAGCCAACAGGGGGCTGGAGACCCAGTACTTC.